The 19 T cell receptor beta chains in this list originate from one sample, sequenced in a study of T cells after yellow fever vaccination. One entry per CDR3 protein, called by TCRdb with MiXCR from the 5' RACE reads. The sample holds more than 200,000 distinct CDR3 sequences, roughly 3.5% seen once. The sample in question was PBMCs, obtained 15 days after the yellow fever booster vaccination. All receptors derive from a young man who received the YFV17D yellow fever vaccine.

This clonotype has at least ten counts. V gene TRBV5-1 combines with J gene TRBJ1-6; 7 bases align to TRBD1. The ends lost 3 bases at V and 6 bases at J; junction bases unmatched: 6. Germline assignment: CDR1 SGHRS and CDR2 YFSETQ. The length of the CDR3 is 15 residues. CDR3 in DNA: TGCGCCAGCAGCTCCTCGGGACAGACTAATTCACCCCTCCACTTT. It specifies CASSSSGQTNSPLHF. The variable domain in full, completed from reference TRBV5-1 and TRBJ1-6, reads KAGVTQTPRYLIKTRGQQVTLSCSPISGHRSVSWYQQTPGQGLQFLFEYFSETQRNKGNFPGRFSGRQFSNSRSEMNVSTLELGDSALYLCASSSSGQTNSPLHFGNGTRLTVT.

The J gene is TRBJ2-7, the V gene TRBV6-2 or TRBV6-3; TRBD2 matches 10 bases. CDR3 size: 15 residues. V trimming: 4 bases; J trimming: 4 bases; junction bases outside the gene matches: 7. The germline CDR1 and CDR2 sequences are MNHEY and SVGEGT. CDR3 in amino acids: CASSSLAGVPYEQYF. The CDR3, as DNA: TGTGCCAGCAGTTCCCTAGCGGGGGTCCCTTACGAGCAGTACTTC.

There are many counts of this clonotype. J is TRBJ2-1 and V is TRBV6-4; 7 nucleotides match TRBD1. J gave up 8 bases and V 6 bases, and 4 bases lay outside the gene matches. Germline V gene lookup returns CDR1 MRHNA and CDR2 SNTAGT. The CDR3 extends over 12 amino acids. The chain's CDR3 is CASSNRGDEQFF. DNA for the CDR3: TGTGCCAGCAGCAACAGGGGAGATGAGCAGTTCTTC.

This clonotype was observed many times. CDR3 amino acids: CASSPDGDLSNQPQHF. The CDR3 DNA is TGCGCCAGCAGTCCAGACGGCGACCTTAGCAATCAGCCCCAGCATTTT. The chain links TRBV5-1 to TRBJ1-5; D is undetermined. CDR1 and CDR2 (germline): SGHRS, YFSETQ. The germline V and J ends were trimmed by 5 bases and 0 bases, with 15 bases remaining between them. The CDR3 runs to 16 residues.

This clonotype was counted at least ten times. The rearrangement joins TRBV18 to TRBJ2-3; 7 nucleotides agree with TRBD2. The CDR3 spans 13 residues. J lost 4 bases, V lost 10 bases, and 8 bases had no gene match. CDR1 KGHSH and CDR2 LQKENI come from the germline V gene. Written as DNA, the CDR3 is TGTGCCACCTCGACTAGCACGGCAGATACGCAGTATTTT. Its translation is CATSTSTADTQYF. Full variable domain (remainder filled in from reference TRBV18 and TRBJ2-3): NAGVMQNPRHLVRRRGQEARLRCSPMKGHSHVYWYRQLPEEGLKFMVYLQKENIIDESGMPKERFSAEFPKEGPSILRIQQVVRGDSAAYFCATSTSTADTQYFGPGTRLTVL.

The table lists this clonotype with many counts. This chain uses TRBV12-3 or TRBV12-4 with TRBJ1-1; the match to TRBD1 covers 7 bases. V lost 6 bases, J lost 10 bases, and 11 bases stayed unmatched. The CDR3 sequence is 13 residues long. CDR3: CASRGTTGVIAFF. In nucleotides, the CDR3 is TGTGCCAGCAGGGGGACCACAGGGGTGATAGCTTTCTTT.

This clonotype was detected ten times or more. The chain carries TRBV20-1 and TRBJ2-3; 12 nucleotides align to TRBD2. CDR3 length: 14 residues. CDR1 DFQATT and CDR2 SNEGSKA come from the germline V gene (reference sequence). V lost 6 bases, J lost 9 bases, and 10 bases stayed unmatched. The CDR3 coding sequence is TGCAGTGCCCTACTAGCGGGGGGCCCCGTCACGCAGTATTTT. Translated, it gives CSALLAGGPVTQYF.

In its sample, this clonotype was seen many times. This chain links TRBV7-2 with TRBJ2-1; a possible D gene is TRBD1 (6 bases). This CDR3 is 14 amino acids long. Per the germline V gene, CDR1 is SGHTA and CDR2 is FQGNSA. The ends were cut back, 1 base at V and 6 bases at J, with 10 bases in the middle. The CDR3 spells CASSLGTDFNEQFF. In DNA form, the CDR3 reads TGTGCCAGCAGCTTAGGGACAGATTTCAATGAGCAGTTCTTC. The full variable domain, its missing parts supplied by reference TRBV7-2 and TRBJ2-1, is GAGVSQSPSNKVTEKGKDVELRCDPISGHTALYWYRQSLGQGLEFLIYFQGNSAPDKSGLPSDRFSAERTGGSVSTLTIQRTQQEDSAVYLCASSLGTDFNEQFFGPGTRLTVL.

The table lists this clonotype with many counts. V gene TRBV20-1 combines with J gene TRBJ1-2, with D unresolved. In germline, CDR1 is DFQATT, CDR2 SNEGSKA (reference sequence). Trimming removed 5 bases at V and 4 bases at J, with 11 bases between. The CDR3 is 12 residues long. The CDR3: CSAGDKFYGYTF. CDR3 DNA sequence: TGCAGTGCTGGCGACAAATTCTATGGCTACACCTTC.

This clonotype has a count of ten or more. V is TRBV5-6 and J is TRBJ1-2; D call uncertain. Germline V gene data show CDR1 as SGHDT and CDR2 as YYEEEE. Trimming cost V 4 bases and J 12 bases, with 19 bases left between them. The CDR3 is 13 amino acids. DNA for the CDR3: TGTGCCAGCAGCCCCGGACCTGACATCTTCGACACCTTC. Its protein is CASSPGPDIFDTF.

This clonotype has ten or more counts. This chain connects TRBV12-3 or TRBV12-4 to TRBJ1-3; 8 bases line up with TRBD1. The V gene end was trimmed by 4 bases and the J gene end by 10 bases; junction bases not matched to a gene: 9. This CDR3 comprises 14 residues. Here the CDR3 DNA reads TGTGCCAGCAGTTGGCGGACAGGGACGGGGACCATATATTTT. This translates into CASSWRTGTGTIYF.

This clonotype was seen many times. The chain recombines TRBV6-1 with TRBJ2-1; D unclear. V gave up 4 bases and J gave up 8 bases, with 6 bases separating them. The CDR3 has 11 residues. Germline CDR1 is MNHNS and CDR2 is SASEGT. The CDR3 nucleotides are TGTGCCAGCAGTGGGTGGGATGAGCAGTTCTTC. Protein: CASSGWDEQFF.

This clonotype has at least ten counts. The V gene is TRBV19, the J gene TRBJ1-5, with a tentative D call TRBD1 (6 bases). The CDR3 consists of 14 residues. The V gene's germline CDR1 is LNHDA and CDR2 SQIVND (reference sequence). Trimming pared 5 bases from V and 9 bases from J, leaving 17 bases between. The CDR3 spells CASSLTGAHGPQHF. CDR3 sequence (DNA): TGTGCCAGTAGTTTGACAGGTGCTCACGGGCCCCAGCATTTT. The full variable domain, completed using reference TRBV19 and TRBJ1-5, is DGGITQSPKYLFRKEGQNVTLSCEQNLNHDAMYWYRQDPGQGLRLIYYSQIVNDFQKGDIAEGYSVSREKKESFPLTVTSAQKNPTAFYLCASSLTGAHGPQHFGDGTRLSIL.

At least ten counts were recorded for this clonotype. V usage is TRBV12-3 or TRBV12-4 and J usage is TRBJ2-3; maybe TRBD2 (6 bases). Deletions cut 4 bases from V and 4 bases from J, with 18 bases between. This CDR3 has 16 residues. CDR3 loop: CASSSFLAIGADTQYF. The CDR3 DNA reads TGTGCCAGCAGTTCCTTCCTAGCGATCGGCGCAGATACGCAGTATTTT.

Many counts were recorded for this clonotype. J is TRBJ1-1 and V is TRBV18; 7 bases are shared with TRBD1. This CDR3 contains 17 residues. Trimming cost V 2 bases and J 8 bases; bases outside gene matches: 17. Germline V CDR1 and CDR2: KGHSH, LQKENI. The CDR3 DNA sequence: TGTGCCAGCTCACCAAGCCTGTATCGGGACAGTAATACAGAAGCTTTCTTT. Translating it yields CASSPSLYRDSNTEAFF.

This clonotype has ten or more counts. The rearrangement joins TRBV14 to TRBJ2-1; TRBD1 agrees at 9 bases. The J segment lost 2 bases and the V segment lost 2 bases, leaving 4 bases of the junction unmatched. Germline V CDR1 and CDR2: SGHDN, FVKESK. The CDR3 runs to 16 residues. Here the CDR3 reads CASSQSGTGTYNEQFF. CDR3 nucleotide sequence: TGTGCCAGCAGCCAATCGGGGACAGGGACCTACAATGAGCAGTTCTTC.

This clonotype was seen at least ten times. The chain combines TRBV11-2 with TRBJ1-2, with D possibly being TRBD1 (5 bases). Trimming pared 4 bases from V and 4 bases from J, leaving 19 bases between. Germline V CDR1 and CDR2: SGHAT, FQNNGV. The length of the CDR3 is 16 residues. CDR3 sequence (DNA): TGTGCCAGCAGCTCCACCTCGACAGCCTCTGGCTATGGCTACACCTTC. Translated, it gives CASSSTSTASGYGYTF.

This clonotype was recorded at least ten times. The CDR3 DNA sequence: TGTGCCAGCAGTGCGAGGAAGCCGGCTGAAAAACTGTTTTTT. Protein sequence: CASSARKPAEKLFF. This rearrangement joins TRBV2 to TRBJ1-4, with D unclear. V dropped 4 bases and J dropped 7 bases, with 13 bases sitting between them. CDR3 length: 14 amino acids. Per germline, CDR1 SNHLY and CDR2 FYNNEI.

Many counts were recorded for this clonotype. The gene calls are TRBV6-4 and TRBJ1-4, with D perhaps matching TRBD1 (6 bases). This CDR3 comprises 14 residues. Looked up from germline, CDR1 is MRHNA and CDR2 is SNTAGT. V lost 3 bases to trimming and J lost 11 bases, with 16 bases between them. The CDR3 here is CASSEQGGGSKLFF. CDR3 bases: TGTGCCAGCAGTGAACAGGGCGGAGGGTCCAAACTGTTTTTT.